This TCR beta chain was obtained from a study of Graves' ophthalmopathy and Graves' hyperthyroidism (dated by TCRdb to the late 2010s). Concerning the study at large: Peripheral blood was collected before any treatment was given, at the time of initial diagnosis. The study used signatures of the TCR beta repertoire to tell Graves' ophthalmopathy apart from Graves' hyperthyroidism and to predict which patients would progress to ophthalmopathy. In total, 135 blood samples were TCR-sequenced: 40 to 45 ophthalmopathy, under 85 hyperthyroidism and about 17 hyperthyroidism-to-ophthalmopathy patients. A discovery set of 95 to 100 patients (43 ophthalmopathy, approximately 58 stable hyperthyroidism) was enrolled to explore V-J signatures distinguishing ophthalmopathy from hyperthyroidism. For independent validation, a separate cohort was made up of 18 to 20 hyperthyroidism patients plus 17 patients who later progressed from hyperthyroidism to ophthalmopathy. In five or six hyperthyroidism patients, the T-cell repertoire of thyroid tissue was compared with the T-cell repertoire of blood. Following sample collection, hyperthyroidism patients were given methimazole at a starting dose of 30 mg daily, and ophthalmopathy patients were given high-dose intravenous methylprednisolone.

Study-wide conclusions, independent of this receptor: In validation, the model predicted ophthalmopathy progression with about 70% sensitivity and 72.22% specificity; roughly 12 predicted patients were CT-confirmed with GO in a median of 6.5 months. Among expanded thyroid clonotypes with frequency above 0.001, most also showed up in blood, which suggests that blood repertoires may reflect the thyroid immune response. In cross-validation, the 13-signature model distinguished ophthalmopathy from stable hyperthyroidism with 85% to 90% sensitivity and 81% to 83% specificity, and in the test set the corresponding values were roughly 78% and 74%. Sample size was not predetermined statistically, and investigators were not blinded to group allocation.

On this clonotype itself: It has no known antigen specificity. The sample holds no much larger clone one base away, and base qualities are not on file.

TCR beta CDR3 regions were amplified from RNA transcripts for repertoire sequencing. A first-round RT-PCR used HTBI primers with the Qiagen OneStep RT-PCR kit, followed by a second-round multiplex PCR, size selection and purification. Sequencing of the libraries was carried out on an Illumina HiSeq2000 in paired-end mode with 100 bp reads. In the authors' own workflow: SOAPnuke was used to process the reads, throwing out any read that had adapters, had uncalled bases, had a mean Phred below 15, or lacked an exact constant-primer or identifier match. High-quality paired reads were merged with COPE v1.2.5. Each unique nucleotide sequence was treated as a clonotype, and MiTCR v1.1 was used to align the clonotypes to the IMGT TRB V, D and J references. Analysis was restricted to V-J combinations with a frequency above 0.0001, which covered roughly 99% of repertoires. For each V-J combination, a TCR clonal expansion and chaos score was defined as F50 clonal expansion divided by the chaos observed in the TCRdist matrix. Features were reduced by Welch's t-statistics and random forest to around 13 V-J combinations, which fed a naive Bayes classifier. The Morisita-Horn index was used to measure how similar the thyroid and blood repertoires were. The public reads were run again by TCRdb, first through fastp at Q25 and then through MiXCR, and only productive beta chains were kept. Rows merge per CDR3 protein into single entries with the most common DNA and genes. TCRdb's processing, not the authors' own work, is the source of the V and J calls. This sample has some 240,000 distinct CDR3 sequences in its table, and roughly 50% of those were observed once. The leading ten clones occupy less than 60% of the sample.

Ophthalmopathy patients were characterized by moderately to severely active disease, a Clinical Activity Score of at least 3, a NOSPECS grade of at least 4, and a disease duration under 3 months. Patients with other autoimmune diseases, uncontrolled infections, pregnancy or lactation were excluded. Diagnosis relied on clinical symptoms, serum thyroxine, TRAb, thyroid ultrasound and orbital computed tomography. Using Ficoll-Paque density gradient centrifugation, PBMCs were isolated from 8.5 to 10 ml of fresh peripheral blood. Trizol reagent was used to extract the total RNA, and its quality was then checked on an Agilent 2100 Bioanalyzer. V and J are truncated by 2 bases and 5 bases respectively, leaving an intervening sequence of 0 bases. The germline V gene (reference sequence) specifies MNHNY as CDR1 and SVGAGI as CDR2. The CDR3 measures 10 amino acids from cysteine to phenylalanine. The sequence is cut down to CDR3 DNA, 30 bases in frame from base 1.

This receptor was obtained from an adult man with Graves' ophthalmopathy. The sequence joins TRBV6-6 to TRBJ1-1; no D segment can be confidently identified. The sample comprised peripheral blood. Here is the DNA: TGTGCCAGCAGTTACACTGAAGCTTTCTTT. Its protein is CASSYTEAFF.